Reported below is one TCR beta chain. The sample comes from a study of blood T cell repertoires in COVID-19. Study-wide context: From T cells, B-cell-depleted T cells, or PBMCs came the material, which was cDNA or gDNA.

V was shortened by 0 bases and J by 7 bases, with 10 bases between the two germline ends. The germline V gene has CDR1 SGHRS and CDR2 YFSETQ. The CDR3 totals 13 residues. Clones were sequenced by immunoSEQ multiplex PCR, and TCRdb holds only the in-frame ones, with some missing. This sample has fewer than 75,000 clones, with 89% found just once. The chain combines TRBV5-1 with TRBJ1-1, with D perhaps matching TRBD1 (5 bases). The TCR was taken from a man older than 75 with acute or convalescent COVID-19. Input material: peripheral blood. The CDR3 bases are TGCGCCAGCAGCTTGGCCCAGGGCAATGAAGCTTTCTTT. This translates into CASSLAQGNEAFF.